These 30 T cell receptor beta chains were all obtained from the same sample, sequenced in a study of T cell responses to AZD1222 COVID-19 vaccine. Data came from immunoSEQ multiplex PCR; TCRdb stores just in-frame clones and leaves some out. The top ten clones hold approximately 7.8% of a sample with about 24,000 clones, around 86% of them seen once. The sample in question was peripheral blood, obtained 28 days after the second AZD1222 dose. These receptor sequences come from an adult who received the AZD1222 COVID-19 vaccine.

The rearrangement links TRBV21-1 to TRBJ2-5. TRBV21-1 is given as a pseudogene. This CDR3 has 12 residues. For the CDR3, the DNA is TGTGCCAGCATGGGTCGGGCTCAGACCCAGTACTTC. Its protein product is CASMGRAQTQYF.

The J gene is TRBJ1-1, the V gene TRBV19, with 8 positions matching TRBD1. This CDR3 is built from 14 residues. The junction had 11 bases not matched to a gene; V was cut back by 5 bases and J by 9 bases. Germline V CDR1 and CDR2: LNHDA, SQIVND (reference sequence). The CDR3 loop is CASSPTGDRSQAFF. The CDR3 DNA sequence: TGTGCCAGTAGTCCCACCGGGGACAGGTCTCAAGCTTTCTTT.

The gene calls are TRBV19 and TRBJ2-1; 9 bases fit TRBD2. Germline V lookup: CDR1 LNHDA, CDR2 SQIVND (reference sequence). CDR3 length: 17 residues. V was clipped by 3 bases and J by 2 bases; unmatched bases: 8. For the CDR3, the DNA is TGTGCCAGTAGTATTACTAGCGGGCGAGGGGCCTACAATGAGCAGTTCTTC. Protein product: CASSITSGRGAYNEQFF. Full variable domain (remainder filled in from reference TRBV19 and TRBJ2-1): DGGITQSPKYLFRKEGQNVTLSCEQNLNHDAMYWYRQDPGQGLRLIYYSQIVNDFQKGDIAEGYSVSREKKESFPLTVTSAQKNPTAFYLCASSITSGRGAYNEQFFGPGTRLTVL.

This clone showed up just a few times. This sequence joins TRBV19 and TRBJ2-7, with 8 bases that match TRBD1. V gave up 7 bases and J gave up 2 bases; unmatched junction bases: 10. The CDR3 runs to 15 residues. CDR1 and CDR2 (germline): LNHDA, SQIVND (reference sequence). CDR3 nucleotide sequence: TGTGCCAGTACCGAGACAGGGGCTCCCGCCTACGAGCAGTACTTC. Protein: CASTETGAPAYEQYF.

The V and J genes are TRBV7-3 and TRBJ2-1; 10 bases fit TRBD2. The CDR3 is 16 amino acids. Germline V lookup: CDR1 SGHTA, CDR2 FQGTGA. V was pared by 1 base and J by 10 bases, with 10 bases of the junction left unmatched. The CDR3 reads CASSLNSAAGGHEQFF. Written as DNA, the CDR3 is TGTGCCAGCAGCTTAAATTCAGCAGCGGGGGGGCACGAGCAGTTCTTC.

DNA for the CDR3: TGTGCCAGCACTACAGGGGGGTTTCAGCCCCAGCATTTT. It yields the protein CASTTGGFQPQHF. The chain employs TRBV12-3 or TRBV12-4 and TRBJ1-5, with 8 bases matching TRBD1. The CDR3 consists of 13 residues. J lost 6 bases, V lost 7 bases, and 5 bases had no gene match.

The chain recombines TRBV5-1 with TRBJ2-7, with D possibly TRBD1 on 6 matching bases. The CDR3 contains 15 residues. Germline lookup yields CDR1 SGHRS and CDR2 YFSETQ. V dropped 2 bases and J dropped 1 base, with 13 bases sitting between them. CDR3 nucleotide sequence: TGCGCCAGCAGCTTTGTTGCAGGGGATTCCTACGAGCAGTACTTC. Protein: CASSFVAGDSYEQYF.

The V and J genes are TRBV6-5 and TRBJ1-5; perhaps TRBD1 as D (6 bases). CDR3 length: 12 amino acids. From germline, CDR1 is MNHEY and CDR2 SVGAGI. The CDR3 DNA is TGTGGAGCAGGGGAAAGCAATCAGCCCCAGCATTTT. The encoded protein is CGAGESNQPQHF.

The chain joins TRBV28 to TRBJ1-1; the match to TRBD1 covers 7 bases. Germline V gives CDR1 MDHEN, CDR2 SYDVKM. Unmatched junction bases numbered 15, after V lost 4 bases and J lost 4 bases. This CDR3 contains 17 residues. CDR3 residues: CASSSAGGGGVGTEAFF. The DNA of the CDR3 is TGTGCCAGCAGTTCCGCAGGGGGGGGCGGAGTGGGCACTGAAGCTTTCTTT.

This clone was picked up one time. V usage is TRBV6-2 or TRBV6-3 and J usage is TRBJ2-7; unclear D gene. The CDR3 sequence is 15 residues long. V was clipped by 1 base and J by 2 bases, with 12 bases between them. CDR1 and CDR2 from the germline V gene are MNHEY and SVGEGT. The CDR3 sequence: CASSYYETLTYEQYF. CDR3 bases: TGTGCCAGCAGTTACTACGAGACCCTTACCTACGAGCAGTACTTC.

The rearrangement links TRBV2 to TRBJ2-2; D remains unclear. The CDR3 totals 13 residues. V was clipped by 6 bases and J by 4 bases, with 9 bases between them. Germline V gene sequence: CDR1 SNHLY, CDR2 FYNNEI. The CDR3 DNA reads TGTGCCAGCAGAGTCGCCCCCACCGGGGAGCTGTTTTTT. Amino acids: CASRVAPTGELFF.

The rearrangement uses TRBV3-1 (or the pseudogene TRBV3-2) and TRBJ2-3; the D gene could be TRBD1 or TRBD2 (6 bases each). Germline V gives CDR1 LGHDT, CDR2 YNNKEL (reference sequence). CDR3 length equals 16 residues. V gave up 5 bases and J gave up 0 bases, with 15 bases separating them. The CDR3, as DNA: TGTGCCAGCAGCTACCCAAGGGGGGCTAGCACAGATACGCAGTATTTT. It specifies CASSYPRGASTDTQYF.

The genes are TRBV4-1 and TRBJ2-3; TRBD2 aligns across 8 bases. The CDR3 contains 16 residues. From germline, CDR1 is MGHRA and CDR2 YSYEKL. The J segment lost 1 base and the V segment lost 8 bases, leaving 11 bases of the junction unmatched. CDR3 protein: CASAIGAGARTDTQYF. CDR3 sequence (DNA): TGCGCCAGCGCTATCGGAGCGGGAGCCCGCACAGATACGCAGTATTTT.

There are a few counts of this clone. The V gene is TRBV9, the J gene TRBJ2-1; D unclear. From germline, CDR1 is SGDLS and CDR2 YYNGEE. The V and J ends lost 2 bases and 4 bases respectively, with 16 bases between them. CDR3 length: 16 residues. CDR3 DNA: TGTGCCAGCAGCGTTGGCTCCCTTCTGCTTTACAATGAGCAGTTCTTC. The encoded protein is CASSVGSLLLYNEQFF.

The J gene is TRBJ2-7, the V gene TRBV7-2, with TRBD2 matching over 9 bases. Trimming took 2 bases from V and 3 from J; bases not matched to a gene: 5. Germline values: CDR1 SGHTA, CDR2 FQGNSA. This CDR3 is built from 15 residues. The CDR3 is CASSLLASGNYEQYF. CDR3 in DNA: TGTGCCAGCAGCTTATTGGCTAGCGGGAACTACGAGCAGTACTTC.

The chain is built from TRBV7-3 and TRBJ2-1; either TRBD1 or TRBD2 may supply D (5 bases each). The CDR3 extends over 14 amino acids. V was shortened by 5 bases and J by 0 bases, with 8 bases between the two germline ends. Germline V gene data show CDR1 as SGHTA and CDR2 as FQGTGA. CDR3 loop: CASSRGSSYNEQFF. In DNA, the CDR3 is TGTGCCAGCAGCCGGGGCAGCTCCTACAATGAGCAGTTCTTC.

The chain links TRBV6-5 to TRBJ1-5; D not certain. The CDR3 is 12 amino acids. V lost 6 bases, J lost 9 bases, and 12 bases lay in between. Germline-derived CDR1 and CDR2 are MNHEY and SVGAGI. Here the CDR3 reads CASRTTSGPQHF. The CDR3, as DNA: TGTGCCAGCAGGACGACCTCCGGGCCCCAGCATTTT.

This sequence joins TRBV9 and TRBJ1-2, with unresolved D. Germline lookup yields CDR1 SGDLS and CDR2 YYNGEE. CDR3 size: 15 residues. Trimming took off 2 bases at V and 1 base at J, with 12 bases between the two ends. CDR3 sequence: CASSVTPGDNYGYTF. CDR3 bases: TGTGCCAGCAGCGTCACCCCGGGAGATAACTATGGCTACACCTTC.

CDR3 loop: CASSLAGNYGYTF. CDR3 bases: TGCGCCAGCAGCTTGGCAGGGAACTATGGCTACACCTTC. J is TRBJ1-2 and V is TRBV5-1; perhaps TRBD1 as D (5 bases). The ends were cut back, 0 bases at V and 2 bases at J, with 5 bases in the middle. CDR1 is SGHRS and CDR2 is YFSETQ in the germline V gene. There are 13 residues in the CDR3.

The chain combines TRBV2 with TRBJ2-2; D not certain. Between the trimmed V and J ends, which lost 4 bases and 6 bases, there was a span of 9 bases. Germline-derived CDR1 and CDR2 are SNHLY and FYNNEI. The CDR3 covers 13 residues. The CDR3 DNA follows: TGTGCCAGCAGTGGGATCAGCGCCGGGGAGCTGTTTTTT. Protein product: CASSGISAGELFF.

This clone was counted between two and nine times. The chain links TRBV2 to TRBJ1-2; D call uncertain. The germline V gene encodes CDR1 SNHLY and CDR2 FYNNEI. The length of the CDR3 is 16 residues. Trimming left V 1 base short and J 1 base short, with 13 bases between. The CDR3 reads CASSEGYGVRNYGYTF. CDR3 nucleotide sequence: TGTGCCAGCAGTGAAGGATATGGGGTCCGTAACTATGGCTACACCTTC.

V gene TRBV19 combines with J gene TRBJ1-5; 8 nucleotides line up with TRBD1. The V and J ends lost 5 bases and 0 bases, in that order; junction bases with no gene match: 6. The CDR3 is 16 amino acids. The germline CDR1 and CDR2 sequences are LNHDA and SQIVND (reference sequence). The CDR3 region has the DNA TGTGCCAGTAGTGCCGGGACAGGCTATAGCAATCAGCCCCAGCATTTT. Protein sequence: CASSAGTGYSNQPQHF.

The chain is built from TRBV28 and TRBJ2-7; maybe TRBD1 (6 bases). With 8 bases removed from V and 2 bases from J, the gap between germline ends came to 13 bases. Germline assignment: CDR1 MDHEN and CDR2 SYDVKM. CDR3 length equals 13 residues. CDR3 protein: CASRTEVPYEQYF. The CDR3 DNA reads TGTGCCAGCCGGACAGAGGTTCCCTACGAGCAGTACTTC.

V usage is TRBV19 and J usage is TRBJ1-5, with D tentatively TRBD1 (5 bases). Trimming left V 7 bases short and J 3 bases short, with 16 bases between. Germline CDR1 reads LNHDA; CDR2 reads SQIVND (reference sequence). This CDR3 is 15 amino acids long. The DNA of the CDR3 is TGTGCCAGTACCGACCAGCAGGGCTTCAATCAGCCCCAGCATTTT. Translated: CASTDQQGFNQPQHF.

The J gene is TRBJ1-5, the V gene TRBV30; no definite D call. The CDR3 loop spans 12 amino acids. Germline V CDR1 and CDR2: GTSNPN, SVGIG (reference sequence). V was cut by 1 base and J by 9 bases, with 10 bases left in between. CDR3 sequence (DNA): TGTGCCTGGAGTGCATTCTACGGGCCCCAGCATTTT. It yields the protein CAWSAFYGPQHF.

This clone was recorded a few times. The rearrangement uses TRBV28 and TRBJ2-7; D may correspond to TRBD1 or TRBD2 (8 bases each). The CDR3 runs 17 residues. The V end was cut by 5 bases, the J end by 0 bases, with 20 bases between. Germline CDR1 and CDR2: MDHEN and SYDVKM. CDR3 in DNA: TGTGCCAGCAGTCCCCGGACAGGGACTAGGAGCTCCTACGAGCAGTACTTC. This translates into CASSPRTGTRSSYEQYF. The full variable domain, in which reference TRBV28 and TRBJ2-7 provide the parts outside the CDR3, is DVKVTQSSRYLVKRTGEKVFLECVQDMDHENMFWYRQDPGLGLRLIYFSYDVKMKEKGDIPEGYSVSREKKERFSLILESASTNQTSMYLCASSPRTGTRSSYEQYFGPGTRLTVT.

J is TRBJ2-3 and V is TRBV5-1, with a weak D call TRBD2 (6 bases). The germline V and J ends were trimmed by 2 bases and 5 bases, with 12 bases remaining between them. The CDR3 sequence is 14 residues long. In germline, CDR1 is SGHRS, CDR2 YFSETQ. CDR3 bases: TGCGCCAGCAGCTTTCGAGCGGGCGGAGATACGCAGTATTTT. This gives the protein CASSFRAGGDTQYF.

The gene calls are TRBV6-1 and TRBJ2-1, with a weak D call TRBD2 (6 bases). Germline assignment: CDR1 MNHNS and CDR2 SASEGT. The CDR3 contains 14 residues. V shed 6 bases and J shed 9 bases, with 18 bases lying between them. CDR3 loop: CASSRALASGEQFF. The CDR3 DNA follows: TGTGCCAGCAGCCGGGCACTAGCCTCCGGTGAGCAGTTCTTC.

The chain uses TRBV19 and TRBJ2-7; 9 bases line up with TRBD1. With 5 bases clipped from V and 3 bases from J, the junction kept 5 bases outside the gene matches. There are 14 residues in the CDR3. Germline CDR1 reads LNHDA; CDR2 reads SQIVND (reference sequence). The CDR3 nucleotides are TGTGCCAGTAGTCCCAGGGACAGGGACTACGAGCAGTACTTC. Translated, it gives CASSPRDRDYEQYF.

V is TRBV7-3 and J is TRBJ1-1, with 7 bases aligning to TRBD1. Germline V gene lookup returns CDR1 SGHTA and CDR2 FQGTGA. V shed 5 bases and J 4 bases; nucleotides not matched to a gene: 10. This CDR3 contains 15 residues. CDR3 sequence (DNA): TGTGCCAGCAGCCCTTCCGGGACAGCCGGCACTGAAGCTTTCTTT. It translates to CASSPSGTAGTEAFF.